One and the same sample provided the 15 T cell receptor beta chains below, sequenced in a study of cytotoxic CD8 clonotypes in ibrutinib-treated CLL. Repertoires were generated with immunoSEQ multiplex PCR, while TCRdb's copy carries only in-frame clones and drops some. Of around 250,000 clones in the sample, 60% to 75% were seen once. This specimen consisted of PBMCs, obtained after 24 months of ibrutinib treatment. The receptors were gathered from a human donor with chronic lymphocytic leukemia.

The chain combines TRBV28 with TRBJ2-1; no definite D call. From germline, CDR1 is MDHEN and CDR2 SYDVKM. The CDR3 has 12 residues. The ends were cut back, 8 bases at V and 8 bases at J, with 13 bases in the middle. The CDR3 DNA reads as TGTGCCAGCGGCGGCAGGAATTATGAGCAGTTCTTC. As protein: CASGGRNYEQFF. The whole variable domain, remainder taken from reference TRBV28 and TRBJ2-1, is DVKVTQSSRYLVKRTGEKVFLECVQDMDHENMFWYRQDPGLGLRLIYFSYDVKMKEKGDIPEGYSVSREKKERFSLILESASTNQTSMYLCASGGRNYEQFFGPGTRLTVL.

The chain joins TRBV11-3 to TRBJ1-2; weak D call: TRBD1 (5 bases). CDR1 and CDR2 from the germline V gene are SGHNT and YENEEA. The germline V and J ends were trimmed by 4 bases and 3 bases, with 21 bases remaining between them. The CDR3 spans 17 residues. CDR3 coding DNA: TGTGCCAGCAGCTCCGAGCCGGGACGCCGGTGGTACTATGGCTACACCTTC. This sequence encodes CASSSEPGRRWYYGYTF.

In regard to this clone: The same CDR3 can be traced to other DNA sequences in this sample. Here the CDR3 reads CASSPSTDTQYF. The CDR3 DNA follows: TGTGCCAGCAGCCCCTCCACAGATACGCAGTATTTT. The chain employs TRBV7-2 and TRBJ2-3, with D uncertain. The CDR3 runs to 12 residues. Germline CDR1 reads SGHTA; CDR2 reads FQGNSA. Trimming took off 5 bases at V and 2 bases at J, with 5 bases between the two ends.

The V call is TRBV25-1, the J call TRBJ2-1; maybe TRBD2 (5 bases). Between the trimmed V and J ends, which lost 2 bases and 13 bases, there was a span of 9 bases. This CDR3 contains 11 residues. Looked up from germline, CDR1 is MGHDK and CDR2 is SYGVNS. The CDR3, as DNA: TGTGCCAGCAGTGAAGAGGGAATACAGTTCTTC. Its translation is CASSEEGIQFF.

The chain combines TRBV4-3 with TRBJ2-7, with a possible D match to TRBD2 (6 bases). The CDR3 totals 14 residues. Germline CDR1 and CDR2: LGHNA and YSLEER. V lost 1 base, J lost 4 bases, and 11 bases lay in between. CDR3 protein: CASSQVGGEYEQYF. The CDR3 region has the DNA TGCGCCAGCAGCCAAGTCGGGGGTGAATACGAGCAGTACTTC.

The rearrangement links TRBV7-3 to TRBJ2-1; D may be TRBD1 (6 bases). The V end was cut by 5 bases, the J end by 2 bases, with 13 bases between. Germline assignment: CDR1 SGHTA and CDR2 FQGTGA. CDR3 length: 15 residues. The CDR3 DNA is TGTGCCAGCAGCATCGACAGGTCCACCTACAATGAGCAGTTCTTC. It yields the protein CASSIDRSTYNEQFF.

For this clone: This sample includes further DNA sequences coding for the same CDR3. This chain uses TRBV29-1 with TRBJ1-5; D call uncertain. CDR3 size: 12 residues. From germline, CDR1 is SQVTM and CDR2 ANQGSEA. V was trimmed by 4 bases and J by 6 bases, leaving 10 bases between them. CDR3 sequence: CSVAGLGQPQHF. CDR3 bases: TGCAGCGTTGCGGGGTTGGGTCAGCCCCAGCATTTT.

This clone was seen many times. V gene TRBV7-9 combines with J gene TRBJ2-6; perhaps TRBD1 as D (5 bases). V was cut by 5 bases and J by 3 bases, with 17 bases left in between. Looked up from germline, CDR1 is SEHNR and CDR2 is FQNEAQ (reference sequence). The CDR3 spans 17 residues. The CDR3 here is CASSQGHGGVGANVLTF. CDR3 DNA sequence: TGTGCCAGCAGCCAAGGACACGGTGGGGTTGGGGCCAACGTCCTGACTTTC.

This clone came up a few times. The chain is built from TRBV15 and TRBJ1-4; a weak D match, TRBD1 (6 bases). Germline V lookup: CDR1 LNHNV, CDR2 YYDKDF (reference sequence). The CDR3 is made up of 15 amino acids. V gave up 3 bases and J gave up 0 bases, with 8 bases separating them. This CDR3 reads CATSSRDTTNEKLFF. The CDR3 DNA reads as TGTGCCACCAGCAGCCGGGACACAACTAATGAAAAACTGTTTTTT. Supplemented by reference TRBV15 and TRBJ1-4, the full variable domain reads DAMVIQNPRYQVTQFGKPVTLSCSQTLNHNVMYWYQQKSSQAPKLLFHYYDKDFNNEADTPDNFQSRRPNTSFCFLDIRSPGLGDTAMYLCATSSRDTTNEKLFFGSGTQLSVL.

CDR3 in amino acids: CSQALSETQYF. The CDR3 coding sequence is TGCAGTCAGGCACTTTCGGAGACCCAGTACTTC. V gene TRBV20-1 combines with J gene TRBJ2-5, with D hard to call. The V and J ends lost 8 bases and 5 bases respectively, with 12 bases between them. This CDR3 has 11 residues. CDR1 DFQATT and CDR2 SNEGSKA come from the germline V gene (reference sequence).

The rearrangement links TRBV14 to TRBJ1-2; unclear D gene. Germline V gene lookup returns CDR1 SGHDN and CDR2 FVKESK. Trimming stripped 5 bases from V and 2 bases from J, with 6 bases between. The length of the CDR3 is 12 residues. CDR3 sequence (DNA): TGTGCCAGCAGCTCCCGAAACTATGGCTACACCTTC. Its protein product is CASSSRNYGYTF.

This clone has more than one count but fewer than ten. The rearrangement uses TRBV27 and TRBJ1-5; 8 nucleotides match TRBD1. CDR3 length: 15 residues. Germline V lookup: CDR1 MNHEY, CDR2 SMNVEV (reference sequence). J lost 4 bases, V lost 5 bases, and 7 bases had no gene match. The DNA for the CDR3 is TGTGCCAGCAGTACCAGGACAGGGCTTAATCAGCCCCAGCATTTT. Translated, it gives CASSTRTGLNQPQHF.

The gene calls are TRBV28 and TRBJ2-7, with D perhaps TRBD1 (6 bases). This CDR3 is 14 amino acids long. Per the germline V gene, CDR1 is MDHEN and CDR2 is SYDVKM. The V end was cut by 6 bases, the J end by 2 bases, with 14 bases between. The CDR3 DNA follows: TGTGCCAGCAGCAGCGGACAGTCCCCCTACGAGCAGTACTTC. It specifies CASSSGQSPYEQYF.

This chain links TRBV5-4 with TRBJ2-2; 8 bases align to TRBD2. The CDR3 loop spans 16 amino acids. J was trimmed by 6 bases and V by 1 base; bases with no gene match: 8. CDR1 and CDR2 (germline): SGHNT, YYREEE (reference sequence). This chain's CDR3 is CASSLFPREVPGELFF. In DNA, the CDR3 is TGTGCCAGCAGCTTGTTCCCGCGGGAGGTCCCCGGGGAGCTGTTTTTT.

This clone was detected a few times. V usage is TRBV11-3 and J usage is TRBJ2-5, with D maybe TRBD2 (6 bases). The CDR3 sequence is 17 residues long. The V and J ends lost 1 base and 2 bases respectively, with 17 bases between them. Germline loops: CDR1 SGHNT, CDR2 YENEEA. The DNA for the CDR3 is TGTGCCAGCAGCTTAGGTATTGGGAGCGGGCTTCAAGAGACCCAGTACTTC. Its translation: CASSLGIGSGLQETQYF.